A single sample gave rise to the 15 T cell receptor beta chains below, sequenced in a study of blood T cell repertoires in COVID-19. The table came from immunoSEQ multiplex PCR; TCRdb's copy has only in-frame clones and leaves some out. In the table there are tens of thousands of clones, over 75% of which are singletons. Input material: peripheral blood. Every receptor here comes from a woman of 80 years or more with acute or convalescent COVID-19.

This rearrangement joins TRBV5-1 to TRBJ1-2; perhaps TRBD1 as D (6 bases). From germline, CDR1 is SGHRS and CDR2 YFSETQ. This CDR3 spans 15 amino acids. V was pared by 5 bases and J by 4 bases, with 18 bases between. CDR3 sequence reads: CASRSDPGAGYGYTF. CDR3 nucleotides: TGCGCCAGCAGGAGTGACCCAGGGGCGGGCTATGGCTACACCTTC.

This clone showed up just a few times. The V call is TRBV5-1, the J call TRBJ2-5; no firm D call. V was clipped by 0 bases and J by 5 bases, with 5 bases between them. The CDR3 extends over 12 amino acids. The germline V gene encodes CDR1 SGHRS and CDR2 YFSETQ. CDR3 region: CASSLAGETQYF. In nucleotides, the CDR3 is TGCGCCAGCAGCTTGGCCGGGGAGACCCAGTACTTC.

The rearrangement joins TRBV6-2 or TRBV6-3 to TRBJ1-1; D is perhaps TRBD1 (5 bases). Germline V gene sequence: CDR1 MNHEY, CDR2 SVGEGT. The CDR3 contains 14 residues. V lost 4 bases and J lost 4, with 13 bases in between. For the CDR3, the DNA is TGTGCCAGCAGTTTGGTAGGGGCGAGCACTGAAGCTTTCTTT. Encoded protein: CASSLVGASTEAFF.

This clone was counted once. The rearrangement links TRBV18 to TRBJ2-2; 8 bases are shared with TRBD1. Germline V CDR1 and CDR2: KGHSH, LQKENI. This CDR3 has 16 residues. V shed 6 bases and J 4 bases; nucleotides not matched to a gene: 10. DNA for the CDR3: TGTGCCAGCTCCCCGACAGGGGCCCCAGGCACCGGGGAGCTGTTTTTT. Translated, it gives CASSPTGAPGTGELFF.

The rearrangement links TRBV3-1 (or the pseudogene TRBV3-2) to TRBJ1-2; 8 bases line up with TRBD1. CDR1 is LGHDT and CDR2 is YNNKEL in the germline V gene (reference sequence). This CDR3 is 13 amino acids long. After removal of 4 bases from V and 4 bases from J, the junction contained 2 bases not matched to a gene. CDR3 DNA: TGTGCCAGCAGCCGACAGGGGACCTATGGCTACACCTTC. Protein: CASSRQGTYGYTF.

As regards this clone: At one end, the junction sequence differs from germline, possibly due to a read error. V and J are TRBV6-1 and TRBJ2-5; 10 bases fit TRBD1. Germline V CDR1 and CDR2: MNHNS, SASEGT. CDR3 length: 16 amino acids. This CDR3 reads CASGEPTGGSPETQYF. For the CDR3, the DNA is TGTGCCAGCGGTGAACCGACAGGGGGCTCCCCTGAGACCCAGTACTTC.

CDR3 in DNA: TGCAGCGTTGGACAGGGTGAAGGATCACCCCTCCACTTT. This sequence encodes CSVGQGEGSPLHF. The rearrangement joins TRBV29-1 to TRBJ1-6, with 7 positions matching TRBD1. Per germline, CDR1 SQVTM and CDR2 ANQGSEA. The CDR3 consists of 13 residues. V shed 4 bases, J shed 10 bases, and the junction held 7 bases outside the gene matches.

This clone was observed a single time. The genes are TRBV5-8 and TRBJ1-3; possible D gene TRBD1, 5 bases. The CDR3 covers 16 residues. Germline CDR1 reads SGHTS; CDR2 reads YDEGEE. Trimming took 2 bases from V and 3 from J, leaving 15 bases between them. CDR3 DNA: TGTGCCAGCAGCTTTGCGGGAGGGGCGATTGGAAACACCATATATTTT. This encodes CASSFAGGAIGNTIYF.

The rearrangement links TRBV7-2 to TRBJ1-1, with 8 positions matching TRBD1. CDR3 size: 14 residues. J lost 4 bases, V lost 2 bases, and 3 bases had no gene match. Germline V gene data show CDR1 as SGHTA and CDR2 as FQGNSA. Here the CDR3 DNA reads TGTGCCAGCAGCTTAAAACAGGGGGTCACTGAAGCTTTCTTT. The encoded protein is CASSLKQGVTEAFF.

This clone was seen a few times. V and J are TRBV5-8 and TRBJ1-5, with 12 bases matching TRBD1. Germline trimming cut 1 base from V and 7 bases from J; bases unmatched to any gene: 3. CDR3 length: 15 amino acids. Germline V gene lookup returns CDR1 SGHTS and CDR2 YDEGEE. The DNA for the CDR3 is TGTGCCAGCAGCTTGAGGGGACAGGGGGCCCAGCCCCAGCATTTT. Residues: CASSLRGQGAQPQHF.

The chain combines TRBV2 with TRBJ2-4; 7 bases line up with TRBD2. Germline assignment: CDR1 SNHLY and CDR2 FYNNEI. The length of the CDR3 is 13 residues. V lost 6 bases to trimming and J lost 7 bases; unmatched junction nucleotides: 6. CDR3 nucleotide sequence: TGTGCCAGCAGCGGACTAGTTTCCAACATTCAGTACTTC. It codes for CASSGLVSNIQYF.

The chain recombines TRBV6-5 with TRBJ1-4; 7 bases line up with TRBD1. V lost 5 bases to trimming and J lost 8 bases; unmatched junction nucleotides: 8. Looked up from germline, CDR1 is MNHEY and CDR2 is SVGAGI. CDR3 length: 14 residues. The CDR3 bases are TGTGCCAGCAGTCCTGACAGGGTCGGGGAAAAACTGTTTTTT. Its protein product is CASSPDRVGEKLFF.

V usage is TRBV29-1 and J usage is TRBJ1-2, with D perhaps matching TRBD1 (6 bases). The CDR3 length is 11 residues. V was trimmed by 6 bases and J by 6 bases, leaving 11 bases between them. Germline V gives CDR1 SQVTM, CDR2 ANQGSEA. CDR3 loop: CSVTQGNGYTF. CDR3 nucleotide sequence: TGCAGCGTAACACAGGGAAATGGCTACACCTTC. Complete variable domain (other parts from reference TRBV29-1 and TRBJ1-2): SAVISQKPSRDICQRGTSLTIQCQVDSQVTMMFWYRQQPGQSLTLIATANQGSEATYESGFVIDKFPISRPNLTFSTLTVSNMSPEDSSIYLCSVTQGNGYTFGSGTRLTVV.

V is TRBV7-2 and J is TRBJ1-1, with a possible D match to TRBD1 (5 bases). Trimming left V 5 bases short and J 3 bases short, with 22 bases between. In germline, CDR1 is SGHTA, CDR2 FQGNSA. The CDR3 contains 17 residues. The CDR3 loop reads CASSLLVSRGRYTEAFF. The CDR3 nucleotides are TGTGCCAGCAGCCTCTTAGTCTCCCGGGGGAGGTACACTGAAGCTTTCTTT.

CDR3 coding DNA: TGCGCCAGCAGCTTGGAAGGGGCACAAAGGGACATTCAGTACTTC. Translating it yields CASSLEGAQRDIQYF. This chain uses TRBV5-1 with TRBJ2-4; D possibly corresponds to TRBD1 (5 bases). In germline, CDR1 is SGHRS, CDR2 YFSETQ. The CDR3 has 15 amino acids. The germline V and J ends were trimmed by 0 bases and 8 bases, with 15 bases remaining between them.